This T cell receptor beta chain comes out of a study of shared clonotypes between healthy human individuals. Study-level information: With ages of 18 to 49, the donors were a couple of women and a few men. Study-wide results and limits: Relative to their counterparts shared across all four donors, non-shared clonotypes exhibited diminished generation probabilities. Sampling covered blood only; tissue repertoires likely differ.

The data were produced by immunoSEQ multiplex PCR, yet TCRdb's version contains in-frame clones alone and is incomplete. The table lists 2 million to 2.5 million clones, under 97% of them singletons. Investigators divided CD4+ cells into CD45RA+ naive and CD45RA-negative memory subsets. As concerns this clone: Antigen: not known.

V lost 4 bases to trimming and J lost 3 bases, with 13 bases between them. This CDR3 region has 14 residues. Germline assignment: CDR1 MNHEY and CDR2 SMNVEV (reference sequence). The clonotype originates from a man aged 18 to 29 in good health. The chain joins TRBV27 to TRBJ2-7; tentative D call: TRBD2 (5 bases). Specimen: naive CD4+ T cells sorted from blood. The subset is: CD45RA+ positively selected. The DNA for the CDR3 is TGTGCCAGCAGTTGGACTTTCATTGACTACGAGCAGTACTTC. This gives the protein CASSWTFIDYEQYF.